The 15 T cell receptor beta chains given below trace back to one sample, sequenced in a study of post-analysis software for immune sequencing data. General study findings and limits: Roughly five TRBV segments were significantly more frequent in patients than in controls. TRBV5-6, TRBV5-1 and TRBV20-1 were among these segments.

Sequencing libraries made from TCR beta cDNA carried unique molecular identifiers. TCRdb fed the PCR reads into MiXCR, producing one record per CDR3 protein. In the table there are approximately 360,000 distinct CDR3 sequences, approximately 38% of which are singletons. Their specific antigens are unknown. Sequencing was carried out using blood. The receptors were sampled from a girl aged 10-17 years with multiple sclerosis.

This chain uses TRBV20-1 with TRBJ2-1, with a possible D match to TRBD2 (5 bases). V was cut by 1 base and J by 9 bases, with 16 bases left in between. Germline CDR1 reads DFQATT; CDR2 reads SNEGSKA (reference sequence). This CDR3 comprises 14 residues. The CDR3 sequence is CSARVSFGEIEQFF. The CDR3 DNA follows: TGCAGTGCTAGAGTGTCATTCGGGGAAATTGAGCAGTTCTTC.

The CDR3 region is CSARGSGGAHEQFF. CDR3 sequence (DNA): TGCAGTGCTAGAGGTAGCGGGGGGGCCCATGAGCAGTTCTTC. The rearrangement links TRBV20-1 to TRBJ2-1; 11 bases map to TRBD2. The CDR3 length is 14 residues. The V segment lost 1 base and the J segment 8 bases; nucleotides outside the gene matches: 4. Per germline, CDR1 DFQATT and CDR2 SNEGSKA (reference sequence).

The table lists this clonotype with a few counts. In nucleotides, the CDR3 is TGTGCCAGCAGTTACCGCCCATGGGTCGGGAATGAGCAGTTCTTC. Its protein product is CASSYRPWVGNEQFF. The rearrangement uses TRBV6-5 and TRBJ2-1; D uncertain. Germline V gene lookup returns CDR1 MNHEY and CDR2 SVGAGI. This CDR3 contains 15 residues. Trimming stripped 2 bases from V and 7 bases from J, with 15 bases between.

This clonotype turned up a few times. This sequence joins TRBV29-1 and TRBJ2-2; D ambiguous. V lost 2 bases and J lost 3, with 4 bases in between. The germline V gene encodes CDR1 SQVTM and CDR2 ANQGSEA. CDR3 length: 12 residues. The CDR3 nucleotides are TGCAGCGTTGAAACCCACACCGGGGAGCTGTTTTTT. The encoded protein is CSVETHTGELFF.

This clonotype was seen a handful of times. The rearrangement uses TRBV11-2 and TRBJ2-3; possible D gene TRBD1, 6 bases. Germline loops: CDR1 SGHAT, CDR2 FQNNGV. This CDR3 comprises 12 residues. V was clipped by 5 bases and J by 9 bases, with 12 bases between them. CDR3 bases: TGTGCCAGCAGCCAAGGGGGAAGGACGCAGTATTTT. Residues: CASSQGGRTQYF.

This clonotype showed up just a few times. The chain's CDR3 is CASILSGGHINEQFF. The CDR3 DNA reads TGTGCCAGCATCCTTAGCGGGGGCCACATAAATGAGCAGTTCTTC. This chain links TRBV12-3 or TRBV12-4 with TRBJ2-1; 9 nucleotides align to TRBD2. The V gene end was trimmed by 7 bases and the J gene end by 7 bases; junction bases not matched to a gene: 11. The CDR3 runs to 15 residues.

Here the CDR3 reads CASNFGQGPTYEQYF. The CDR3 DNA sequence: TGTGCCAGCAACTTCGGACAGGGCCCGACCTACGAGCAGTACTTC. The chain recombines TRBV5-5 with TRBJ2-4; 8 bases are shared with TRBD1. Gene TRBJ2-7 matches the end of the DNA better, so the J call may be wrong. CDR1 is SGHKS and CDR2 is YYEKEE in the germline V gene (reference sequence). The CDR3 is made up of 15 amino acids.

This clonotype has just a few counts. The chain's CDR3 is CASSFDRGRGVGYTF. The CDR3 DNA reads TGTGCCAGCAGCTTTGACAGGGGGCGCGGTGTTGGCTACACCTTC. The chain employs TRBV5-4 and TRBJ1-2; TRBD1 agrees at 10 bases. CDR1 SGHNT and CDR2 YYREEE come from the germline V gene (reference sequence). The CDR3 is 15 residues long. With V trimmed by 2 bases and J by 7 bases, 8 bases remained unmatched.

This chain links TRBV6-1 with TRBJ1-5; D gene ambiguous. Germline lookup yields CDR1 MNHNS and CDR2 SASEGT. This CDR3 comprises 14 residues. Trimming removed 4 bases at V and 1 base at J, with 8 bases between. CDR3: CASSARTSNQPQHF. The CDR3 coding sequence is TGTGCCAGCAGTGCCCGAACGAGCAATCAGCCCCAGCATTTT.

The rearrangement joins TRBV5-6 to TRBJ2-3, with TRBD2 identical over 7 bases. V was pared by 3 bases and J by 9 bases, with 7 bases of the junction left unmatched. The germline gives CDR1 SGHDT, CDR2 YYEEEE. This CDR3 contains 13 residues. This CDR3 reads CASSSRTSLTQYF. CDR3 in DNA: TGTGCCAGCAGCTCCAGGACTAGTCTCACGCAGTATTTT.

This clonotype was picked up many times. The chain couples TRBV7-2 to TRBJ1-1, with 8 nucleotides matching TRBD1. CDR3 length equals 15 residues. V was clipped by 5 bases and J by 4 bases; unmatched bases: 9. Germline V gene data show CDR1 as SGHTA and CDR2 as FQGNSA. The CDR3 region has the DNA TGTGCCAGCAGCCCAATTACAGGGGGAACCACTGAAGCTTTCTTT. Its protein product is CASSPITGGTTEAFF.

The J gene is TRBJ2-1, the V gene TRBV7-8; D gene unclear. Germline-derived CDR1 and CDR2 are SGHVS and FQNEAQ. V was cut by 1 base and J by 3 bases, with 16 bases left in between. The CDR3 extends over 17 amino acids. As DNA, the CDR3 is TGTGCCAGCAGCTTAGGCATCCGACGGACGCTCTACAATGAGCAGTTCTTC. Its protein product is CASSLGIRRTLYNEQFF.

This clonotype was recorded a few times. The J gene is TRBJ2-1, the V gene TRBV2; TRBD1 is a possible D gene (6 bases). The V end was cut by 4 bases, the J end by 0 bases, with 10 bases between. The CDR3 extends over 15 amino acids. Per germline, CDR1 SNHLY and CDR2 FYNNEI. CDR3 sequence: CASSARTDSYNEQFF. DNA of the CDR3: TGTGCCAGCAGTGCCAGGACAGACTCCTACAATGAGCAGTTCTTC.

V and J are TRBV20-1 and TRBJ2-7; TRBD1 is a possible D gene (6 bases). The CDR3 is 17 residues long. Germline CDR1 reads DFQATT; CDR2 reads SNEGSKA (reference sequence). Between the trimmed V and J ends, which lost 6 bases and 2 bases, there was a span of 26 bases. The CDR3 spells CSAPGKGEYWSAYEQYF. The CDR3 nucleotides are TGCAGTGCACCGGGGAAGGGGGAGTATTGGAGCGCCTACGAGCAGTACTTC.

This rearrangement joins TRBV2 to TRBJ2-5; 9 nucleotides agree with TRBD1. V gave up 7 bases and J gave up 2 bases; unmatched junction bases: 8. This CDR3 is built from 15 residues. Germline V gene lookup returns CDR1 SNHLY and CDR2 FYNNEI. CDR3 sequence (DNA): TGTGCCAGCAATCTACAGGGGGCGCATCAAGAGACCCAGTACTTC. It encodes CASNLQGAHQETQYF.